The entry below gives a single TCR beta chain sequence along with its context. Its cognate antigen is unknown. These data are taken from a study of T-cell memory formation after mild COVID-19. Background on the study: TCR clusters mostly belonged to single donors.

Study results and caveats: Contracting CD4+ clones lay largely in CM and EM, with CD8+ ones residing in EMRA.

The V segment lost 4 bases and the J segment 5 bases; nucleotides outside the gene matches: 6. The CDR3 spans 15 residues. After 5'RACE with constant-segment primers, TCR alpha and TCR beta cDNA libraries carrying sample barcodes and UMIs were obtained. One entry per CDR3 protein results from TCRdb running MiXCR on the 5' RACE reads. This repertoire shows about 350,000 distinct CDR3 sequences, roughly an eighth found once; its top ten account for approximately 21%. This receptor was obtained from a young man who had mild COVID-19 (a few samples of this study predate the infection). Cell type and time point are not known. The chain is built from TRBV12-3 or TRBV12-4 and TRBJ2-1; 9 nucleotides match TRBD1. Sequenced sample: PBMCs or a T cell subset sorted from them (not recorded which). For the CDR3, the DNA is TGTGCCAGCAGTTCATCCGGGACAGGGCACAATGAGCAGTTCTTC. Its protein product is CASSSSGTGHNEQFF.